What follows are 27 T cell receptor beta chains derived from one specimen sequenced in a study of shared clonotypes between healthy human individuals. Produced via immunoSEQ multiplex PCR; TCRdb's table is partial and in-frame only. Here the sample spans about 320,000 clones, over 75% being singletons. Input material: memory CD8+ T cells sorted from blood. Subset in this sample: CD45RO+ cells pooled with CCR7-negative TemRA cells. The source of these receptors is a man aged 18-30 years in good health.

As regards this clone: The sample carries other DNA sequences with the same CDR3. V is TRBV9 and J is TRBJ2-7, with unresolved D. This CDR3 contains 14 residues. Germline V lookup: CDR1 SGDLS, CDR2 YYNGEE. V was shortened by 0 bases and J by 2 bases, with 9 bases between the two germline ends. The CDR3 DNA sequence: TGTGCCAGCAGCGTAGGCGGAAGTCCCTACGAGCAGTACTTC. This gives the protein CASSVGGSPYEQYF.

The V gene is TRBV5-1, the J gene TRBJ1-6, with D hard to call. V lost 0 bases to trimming and J lost 12 bases, with 13 bases between them. The CDR3 contains 14 residues. Germline CDR1 reads SGHRS; CDR2 reads YFSETQ. The CDR3 DNA reads as TGCGCCAGCAGCTTGGGGACTGGACGTGGACCCCTCCACTTT. Its translation is CASSLGTGRGPLHF.

This rearrangement joins TRBV25-1 to TRBJ2-1; D unclear. From germline, CDR1 is MGHDK and CDR2 SYGVNS. Trimming cost V 9 bases and J 4 bases, with 13 bases left between them. This CDR3 is built from 13 residues. The CDR3 is CASRLGDYNEQFF. Here the CDR3 DNA reads TGTGCCAGTAGGCTAGGTGATTACAATGAGCAGTTCTTC.

The V gene is TRBV14, the J gene TRBJ2-7; D remains unclear. V dropped 1 base and J dropped 3 bases, with 7 bases sitting between them. This CDR3 region has 13 residues. Germline loops: CDR1 SGHDN, CDR2 FVKESK. CDR3 coding DNA: TGTGCCAGCAGCCAAGGACACTACTACGAGCAGTACTTC. This translates into CASSQGHYYEQYF.

V and J are TRBV30 and TRBJ1-6; 7 nucleotides agree with TRBD1. This CDR3 has 15 residues. Germline V lookup: CDR1 GTSNPN, CDR2 SVGIG (reference sequence). With 5 bases clipped from V and 1 base from J, the junction kept 5 bases outside the gene matches. The CDR3 loop reads CAWADRASYNSPLHF. Here the CDR3 DNA reads TGTGCCTGGGCCGACAGGGCTTCCTATAATTCACCCCTCCACTTT.

The chain carries TRBV27 and TRBJ2-1; 12 bases line up with TRBD2. There are 14 residues in the CDR3. J gave up 5 bases and V 5 bases, and 1 base lay outside the gene matches. The germline V gene encodes CDR1 MNHEY and CDR2 SMNVEV (reference sequence). The CDR3 region has the DNA TGTGCCAGCAGTCCTAGCGGGAGGGACAATGAGCAGTTCTTC. Its protein is CASSPSGRDNEQFF.

As regards this clone: Within the sample, other DNA sequences also encode this same CDR3. The J gene is TRBJ2-3, the V gene TRBV11-2; no reliable D call. The CDR3 runs 12 residues. Germline V gene lookup returns CDR1 SGHAT and CDR2 FQNNGV. V was pared by 3 bases and J by 3 bases, with 4 bases between. CDR3 nucleotide sequence: TGTGCCAGCAGCTTTATAACAGATACGCAGTATTTT. This codes for CASSFITDTQYF.

The chain is built from TRBV27 and TRBJ1-1; tentatively, D is TRBD1 (6 bases). From germline, CDR1 is MNHEY and CDR2 SMNVEV (reference sequence). This CDR3 is 15 amino acids long. Deletions cut 0 bases from V and 3 bases from J, with 11 bases between. CDR3 protein: CASSLSAGDHTEAFF. The CDR3 DNA is TGTGCCAGCAGTTTATCCGCAGGGGATCACACTGAAGCTTTCTTT.

The rearrangement uses TRBV5-4 and TRBJ2-7; the D gene is possibly TRBD1 (6 bases). Germline CDR1 and CDR2: SGHNT and YYREEE (reference sequence). The CDR3 spans 14 residues. V lost 0 bases, J lost 0 bases, and 7 bases lay in between. The CDR3: CASSLGDNSYEQYF. The CDR3 DNA sequence: TGTGCCAGCAGCTTGGGGGACAACTCCTACGAGCAGTACTTC.

The chain has TRBV5-1 and TRBJ2-4, with D possibly being TRBD2 (7 bases). V lost 3 bases and J lost 2, with 21 bases in between. Germline V gene sequence: CDR1 SGHRS, CDR2 YFSETQ. The CDR3 totals 18 residues. The CDR3 bases are TGCGCCAGCAGCTCCTCGGCGCGGGGGCCTTCTACCAAAAACATTCAGTACTTC. It encodes CASSSSARGPSTKNIQYF. Supplemented by reference TRBV5-1 and TRBJ2-4, the full variable domain reads KAGVTQTPRYLIKTRGQQVTLSCSPISGHRSVSWYQQTPGQGLQFLFEYFSETQRNKGNFPGRFSGRQFSNSRSEMNVSTLELGDSALYLCASSSSARGPSTKNIQYFGAGTRLSVL.

This sequence joins TRBV6-6 and TRBJ2-5; TRBD2 might be the D (5 bases). Trimming took off 2 bases at V and 7 bases at J, with 5 bases between the two ends. The CDR3 sequence is 11 residues long. The germline V gene encodes CDR1 MNHNY and CDR2 SVGAGI (reference sequence). This CDR3 reads CASSYRGTQYF. CDR3 DNA sequence: TGTGCCAGCAGTTACCGGGGGACCCAGTACTTC.

This clone has at least ten counts. This chain uses TRBV19 with TRBJ2-2; D is uncertain. The CDR3 sequence is 14 residues long. Germline V lookup: CDR1 LNHDA, CDR2 SQIVND (reference sequence). Trimming took 1 base from V and 8 from J, leaving 11 bases between them. The CDR3 is CASSIGTLGGELFF. In DNA form, the CDR3 reads TGTGCCAGTAGTATAGGGACCCTCGGAGGGGAGCTGTTTTTT.

The V call is TRBV7-6, the J call TRBJ2-3, with 9 bases matching TRBD2. Germline assignment: CDR1 SGHVS and CDR2 FNYEAQ. With 3 bases clipped from V and 5 bases from J, the junction kept 9 bases outside the gene matches. This CDR3 comprises 16 residues. Here the CDR3 reads CASSFWREGLGDTQYF. The CDR3, as DNA: TGTGCCAGCAGCTTCTGGCGGGAGGGCCTAGGAGATACGCAGTATTTT. Looking up the rest from reference TRBV7-6 and TRBJ2-3 gives the full variable domain: GAGVSQSPRYKVTKRGQDVALRCDPISGHVSLYWYRQALGQGPEFLTYFNYEAQQDKSGLPNDRFSAERPEGSISTLTIQRTEQRDSAMYRCASSFWREGLGDTQYFGPGTRLTVL.

The V and J genes are TRBV10-1 and TRBJ1-2; TRBD1 agrees at 7 bases. V lost 6 bases, J lost 4 bases, and 5 bases stayed unmatched. The CDR3 sequence is 13 residues long. CDR1 and CDR2 from the germline V gene are WNHNN and SYGVQD (reference sequence). CDR3 residues: CASSEDRSYGYTF. The DNA for the CDR3 is TGCGCCAGCAGCGAGGACAGGTCCTATGGCTACACCTTC.

The V and J genes are TRBV5-4 and TRBJ1-1, with TRBD1 identical over 7 bases. Germline lookup yields CDR1 SGHNT and CDR2 YYREEE (reference sequence). This CDR3 region has 13 residues. The ends lost 3 bases at V and 4 bases at J; junction bases unmatched: 3. DNA of the CDR3: TGTGCCAGCAGCTACAGGGGCGGCACTGAAGCTTTCTTT. Translating gives CASSYRGGTEAFF.

V is TRBV5-1 and J is TRBJ1-1; no reliable D call. Germline lookup yields CDR1 SGHRS and CDR2 YFSETQ. This CDR3 contains 13 residues. Trimming cost V 0 bases and J 5 bases, with 8 bases left between them. The CDR3 DNA is TGCGCCAGCAGCTTGGGTTGGGATACTGAAGCTTTCTTT. Its translation is CASSLGWDTEAFF.

The rearrangement links TRBV18 to TRBJ1-2, with D possibly TRBD1 on 6 matching bases. Germline V lookup: CDR1 KGHSH, CDR2 LQKENI. The CDR3 has 14 amino acids. V lost 3 bases and J 8 bases, leaving 16 bases between the germline ends. CDR3 amino acids: CASSPDTGIGGYTF. CDR3 bases: TGTGCCAGCTCACCGGACACAGGGATCGGGGGCTACACCTTC.

This chain joins TRBV7-2 and TRBJ2-7, with 8 bases fitting TRBD2. The J segment lost 0 bases and the V segment lost 4 bases, leaving 8 bases of the junction unmatched. Germline V gene data show CDR1 as SGHTA and CDR2 as FQGNSA. The CDR3 is made up of 16 amino acids. CDR3 DNA: TGTGCCAGCAGCTATGGATTCAGCGGGAGCTCCTACGAGCAGTACTTC. Its protein is CASSYGFSGSSYEQYF.

This chain uses TRBV5-1 with TRBJ2-4, with no clear D. CDR1 and CDR2 (germline): SGHRS, YFSETQ. CDR3 length equals 13 residues. V lost 4 bases, J lost 5 bases, and 10 bases lay in between. CDR3 coding DNA: TGCGCCAGCAGCCCGAGGACCCAAAACATTCAGTACTTC. Its protein is CASSPRTQNIQYF.

The chain employs TRBV7-3 and TRBJ2-7; 7 nucleotides align to TRBD2. The V and J ends lost 3 bases and 1 base, in that order; junction bases with no gene match: 3. The length of the CDR3 is 14 residues. Germline V gene data show CDR1 as SGHTA and CDR2 as FQGTGA. CDR3 protein: CASSFEAGSYEQYF. As DNA, the CDR3 is TGTGCCAGCAGCTTTGAAGCGGGGTCCTACGAGCAGTACTTC.

The V and J genes are TRBV7-6 and TRBJ2-3; D is possibly TRBD2 (7 bases). The CDR3 is 14 residues long. The germline V and J ends were trimmed by 1 base and 6 bases, with 11 bases remaining between them. Per germline, CDR1 SGHVS and CDR2 FNYEAQ. CDR3 bases: TGTGCCAGCAGCTTAGGGGGGGGCCCCGATACGCAGTATTTT. Protein sequence: CASSLGGGPDTQYF.

The CDR3 nucleotides read TGTGCCAGCAGTGAAACAGGATTCCCGAACACCGGGGAGCTGTTTTTT. This encodes CASSETGFPNTGELFF. This chain links TRBV13 with TRBJ2-2, with a possible D match to TRBD1 (5 bases). V lost 6 bases to trimming and J lost 0 bases, with 14 bases between them. CDR3 length: 16 residues. From germline, CDR1 is PRHDT and CDR2 FYEKMQ (reference sequence).

This chain uses TRBV7-9 with TRBJ2-7; D is unresolved. Trimming took 3 bases from V and 2 from J, leaving 11 bases between them. The germline V gene has CDR1 SEHNR and CDR2 FQNEAQ (reference sequence). The CDR3 covers 14 residues. CDR3 loop: CASSFRTDAYEQYF. The CDR3 nucleotides read TGTGCCAGCAGCTTCAGGACGGATGCCTACGAGCAGTACTTC.

The rearrangement links TRBV7-9 to TRBJ1-4; D unclear. The CDR3 has 12 amino acids. Trimming took off 5 bases at V and 8 bases at J, with 9 bases between the two ends. Germline loops: CDR1 SEHNR, CDR2 FQNEAQ (reference sequence). The CDR3 is CASSPMGEKLFF. The CDR3 bases are TGTGCCAGCAGCCCAATGGGGGAAAAACTGTTTTTT.

J is TRBJ1-2 and V is TRBV4-1; no reliable D call. This CDR3 comprises 13 residues. Trimming pared 3 bases from V and 8 bases from J, leaving 13 bases between. Looked up from germline, CDR1 is MGHRA and CDR2 is YSYEKL. The CDR3 nucleotides read TGCGCCAGCAGCCAGTCACAGTCCTTCGGCTACACCTTC. Translated, it gives CASSQSQSFGYTF.

The rearrangement links TRBV11-2 to TRBJ1-1; D not resolved. The CDR3 loop spans 14 amino acids. Germline CDR1 is SGHAT and CDR2 is FQNNGV. The germline V and J ends were trimmed by 0 bases and 5 bases, with 10 bases remaining between them. CDR3 sequence: CASSLERGRTEAFF. DNA of the CDR3: TGTGCCAGCAGCTTAGAACGGGGAAGGACTGAAGCTTTCTTT.

The chain links TRBV7-9 to TRBJ2-5; 9 bases match TRBD1. The CDR3 has 13 amino acids. Germline CDR1 and CDR2: SEHNR and FQNEAQ (reference sequence). Germline trimming cut 7 bases from V and 5 bases from J; bases unmatched to any gene: 5. Here the CDR3 reads CASTWTGEETQYF. DNA of the CDR3: TGTGCCAGCACCTGGACAGGGGAGGAGACCCAGTACTTC.